These T cell receptor beta chains were read from a single sample in a study of control samples from healthy donors and cancer patients. Generated by immunoSEQ multiplex PCR, the TCRdb table keeps only in-frame clones and is missing some. The sample contains approximately 100,000 clones, 80% to 95% of which appear only once. The sample taken for sequencing was blood. The receptors stem from a human donor in good health. The donor label of this sample is uncertain. The CDR3 runs from the conserved cysteine through the conserved F or W. D genes are given only for firm matches. Some rows have no size entry. The others give once, few or many, or a class for an expanded clone.

size	V	length	J	D	CDR3	DNA
-	TRBV2	14	TRBJ1-5	TRBD1	CASSEAGGYQPQHF	TGTGCCAGCAGTGAGGCAGGGGGCTATCAGCCCCAGCATTTT
-	TRBV2	13	TRBJ2-3	-	CASSGRSSDTQYF	TGTGCCAGCAGTGGACGATCGTCAGATACGCAGTATTTT
-	TRBV30	15	TRBJ1-2	TRBD1	CAWSQDRVVAYGYTF	TGTGCCTGGAGCCAGGACAGGGTGGTAGCCTATGGCTACACCTTC
-	TRBV7-3	14	TRBJ2-2	TRBD1	CASSSRQGPGELFF	TGTGCCAGCAGCTCTCGACAGGGGCCCGGGGAGCTGTTTTTT
-	TRBV2	16	TRBJ2-3	-	CASSLDYGQLPDTQYF	TGTGCCAGCAGTCTCGACTATGGACAGTTGCCAGATACGCAGTATTTT
-	TRBV11-2	13	TRBJ1-5	-	CASSLGYRQPQHF	TGTGCCAGCAGCTTGGGGTATCGTCAGCCCCAGCATTTT
-	TRBV7-2	14	TRBJ1-6	-	CASSLGRAGSPLHF	TGTGCCAGCAGCTTAGGCAGGGCGGGTTCACCCCTCCACTTT
-	TRBV29-1	12	TRBJ2-5	-	CSVEGQDETQYF	TGCAGCGTTGAAGGGCAAGACGAGACCCAGTACTTC
once	TRBV6-2/TRBV6-3	16	TRBJ1-1	-	CASSSSVGSMNTEAFF	TGTGCCAGCAGTTCGTCGGTGGGTTCCATGAACACTGAAGCTTTCTTT
-	TRBV9	16	TRBJ1-2	-	CASSVAAGAAPPGYTF	TGTGCCAGCAGCGTAGCAGCTGGGGCCGCCCCTCCAGGCTACACCTTC
-	TRBV7-2	14	TRBJ2-4	TRBD1	CASSPDRGGNIQYF	TGTGCCAGCAGCCCAGACAGGGGTGGGAACATTCAGTACTTC
-	TRBV7-8	15	TRBJ1-5	TRBD1	CASSLMWQGEQPQHF	TGTGCCAGCAGCCTTATGTGGCAGGGGGAACAGCCCCAGCATTTT
-	TRBV5-4	15	TRBJ1-2	TRBD1	CASSWTGTGSAGYTF	TGTGCCAGCAGCTGGACCGGGACAGGGTCGGCTGGCTACACCTTC
-	TRBV19	13	TRBJ1-5	-	CASSMWGGQPQHF	TGTGCCAGTAGTATGTGGGGGGGACAGCCCCAGCATTTT
-	TRBV4-1	15	TRBJ1-3	-	CASSHRINLGNTIYF	TGCGCCAGCAGCCATCGAATAAATCTAGGAAACACCATATATTTT
-	TRBV2	13	TRBJ2-5	TRBD2	CASSESGEETQYF	TGTGCCAGCAGTGAAAGCGGGGAAGAGACCCAGTACTTC
-	TRBV28	13	TRBJ1-6	-	CASSPPSDSPLHF	TGTGCCAGCAGTCCCCCATCGGATTCACCCCTCCACTTT
-	TRBV11-2	14	TRBJ1-1	-	CASSLVPSNTEAFF	TGTGCCAGCAGCTTAGTGCCCTCGAACACTGAAGCTTTCTTT
-	TRBV6-5	13	TRBJ2-4	-	CASRGRGGHIQYF	TGTGCCAGCAGGGGAAGGGGTGGGCACATTCAGTACTTC
-	TRBV1	12	TRBJ1-2	-	CTSRRGLGGYTF	TGCACCAGCAGGAGGGGGCTAGGTGGCTACACCTTC
-	TRBV4-3	14	TRBJ2-1	-	CASSLSTRGNEQFF	TGCGCCAGCAGCCTTTCGACTAGGGGGAATGAGCAGTTCTTC
-	TRBV27	14	TRBJ2-3	-	CASSLSIDTDTQYF	TGTGCCAGCAGTTTATCGATTGACACTGATACGCAGTATTTT
-	TRBV4-3	15	TRBJ2-2	-	CASRSGRTDAGELFF	TGCGCCAGCAGATCCGGACGGACTGACGCCGGGGAGCTGTTTTTT
-	TRBV2	11	TRBJ2-3	-	CASSPFDTQYF	TGTGCCAGCAGTCCCTTTGATACGCAGTATTTT
-	TRBV15	15	TRBJ2-1	TRBD2	CATSRGGSSYNEQFF	TGTGCCACCAGCCGGGGGGGGTCCTCATACAATGAGCAGTTCTTC
-	TRBV5-1	11	TRBJ2-5	-	CASSLKETQYF	TGCGCCAGCAGCCTTAAGGAGACCCAGTACTTC